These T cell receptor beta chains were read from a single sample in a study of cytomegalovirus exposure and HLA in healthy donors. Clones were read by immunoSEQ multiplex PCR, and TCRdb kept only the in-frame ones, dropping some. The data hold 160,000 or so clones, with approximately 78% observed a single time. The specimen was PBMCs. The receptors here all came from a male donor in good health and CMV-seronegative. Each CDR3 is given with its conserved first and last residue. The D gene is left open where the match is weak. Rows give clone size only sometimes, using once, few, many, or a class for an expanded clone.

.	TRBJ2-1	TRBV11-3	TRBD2	TGTGCCAGCAGCTTAGGGGGAGGACTAGCGGGGGTCAATGAGCAGTTCTTC	CASSLGGGLAGVNEQFF
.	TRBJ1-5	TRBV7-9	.	TGTGCCAGCAGCTGGGGAGGGGACTTCAATCAGCCCCAGCATTTT	CASSWGGDFNQPQHF
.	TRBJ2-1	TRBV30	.	TGTGCCTGGGGGGAAGGGGCCTACAATGAGCAGTTCTTC	CAWGEGAYNEQFF
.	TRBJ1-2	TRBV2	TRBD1	TGTGCCAGCAGTGACCCACAGGGGTCCTATGGCTACACCTTC	CASSDPQGSYGYTF
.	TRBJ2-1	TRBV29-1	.	TGCAGCGTCCGGAGGGCCTACTACTACAATGAGCAGTTCTTC	CSVRRAYYYNEQFF
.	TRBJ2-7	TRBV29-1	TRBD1	TGCAGCGCTGGACAGGGCGAGTACGAGCAGTACTTC	CSAGQGEYEQYF
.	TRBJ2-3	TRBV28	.	TGTGCCAGCTGGGGAGCGGACACAGATACGCAGTATTTT	CASWGADTDTQYF
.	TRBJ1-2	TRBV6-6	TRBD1	TGTGCCAGCAGTTACTCGGCAGGGGGGTCCTATGGCTACACCTTC	CASSYSAGGSYGYTF
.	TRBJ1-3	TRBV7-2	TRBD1	TGTGCCAGCAGCCGAGGACAGGTTCTCTCTGGAAACACCATATATTTT	CASSRGQVLSGNTIYF
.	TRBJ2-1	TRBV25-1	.	TGTGCCAGCAGTGAATCCCTCAGGGGTGGGTACAATGAGCAGTTCTTC	CASSESLRGGYNEQFF
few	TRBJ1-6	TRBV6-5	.	TGTGCCAGCGGATCGGGGGGAGGAGGTTCACCCCTCCACTTT	CASGSGGGGSPLHF
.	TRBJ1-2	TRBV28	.	TGTGCCAGCAGCTCCTCGGGGGGAAACTATGGCTACACCTTC	CASSSSGGNYGYTF
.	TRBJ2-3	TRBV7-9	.	TGTGCCAGCAGACCGCCTAGCCTTAGCACAGATACGCAGTATTTT	CASRPPSLSTDTQYF
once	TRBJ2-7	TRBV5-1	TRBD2	TGCGCCAGCAGCTTGGGACTAGCGGGAGACCACGAGCAGTACTTC	CASSLGLAGDHEQYF
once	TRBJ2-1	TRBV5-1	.	TGCGCCAGCAGCCCCACAGGGATCCATGAGCAGTTCTTC	CASSPTGIHEQFF
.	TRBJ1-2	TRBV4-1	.	TGCGCCAGCAGCCAAGAGACAGCGGGGGAAGTTGGTGGCTACACCTTC	CASSQETAGEVGGYTF
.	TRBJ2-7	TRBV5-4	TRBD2	TGTGCCAGCAGCTTCCACGGGGGGACGGGCGGGCAGTACTTC	CASSFHGGTGGQYF
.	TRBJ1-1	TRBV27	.	TGTGCCAGCAGTTTAGGGGCAGGGGAGGGTTTTAACACTGAAGCTTTCTTT	CASSLGAGEGFNTEAFF
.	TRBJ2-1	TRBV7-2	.	TGTGCCAGCAGTGATGTAGCCTTATGGCAGTTCTTC	CASSDVALWQFF
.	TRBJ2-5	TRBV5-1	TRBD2	TGCGCCAGCAGCTACAATTGGGCGGGGGGCGTACAAGAGACCCAGTACTTC	CASSYNWAGGVQETQYF
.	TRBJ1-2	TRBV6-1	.	TGTGCCAGCAGTGAGACAGAAGTCAGGGCTGCTGGCTACACCTTC	CASSETEVRAAGYTF
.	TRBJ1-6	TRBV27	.	TGTGCCAGCAGGCGGGACGGAGGGTTTTATAATTCACCCCTCCACTTT	CASRRDGGFYNSPLHF
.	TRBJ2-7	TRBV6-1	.	TGTGCCAGCAGTGCCGGGGCCTACGAGCAGTACTTC	CASSAGAYEQYF
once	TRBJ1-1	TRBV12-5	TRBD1	TGTGCTAGTGGTTTGGCGGGACAGGGGCAAATGAACACTGAAGCTTTCTTT	CASGLAGQGQMNTEAFF
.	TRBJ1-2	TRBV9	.	TGTGCCAGCAGCGGACAGGATTACCATGGCTACACCTTC	CASSGQDYHGYTF
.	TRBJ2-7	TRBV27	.	TGTGCCAGCAGCGACGCAGGGGAAGGGTCCCGCGAGCAGTACTTC	CASSDAGEGSREQYF
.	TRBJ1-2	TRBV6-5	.	TGTGCCAGCACCGACCCCGGGGGGCCTAACTATGGCTACACCTTC	CASTDPGGPNYGYTF
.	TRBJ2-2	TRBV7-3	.	TGTGCCAGCAGCTTAACGGCTTCCAACACCGGGGAGCTGTTTTTT	CASSLTASNTGELFF
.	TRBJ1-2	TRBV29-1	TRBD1	TGCAGCGTCGCCCTCCGGGACAGGGAAAACTATGGCTACACCTTC	CSVALRDRENYGYTF
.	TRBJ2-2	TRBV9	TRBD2	TGTGCCAGCAGTAGAAGCGGGGGTTCGTTCGGGGAGCTGTTTTTT	CASSRSGGSFGELFF
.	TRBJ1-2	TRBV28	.	TGTGCCAGCAGCGTTCGGGGGGCCGAAGCTAACTATGGCTACACCTTC	CASSVRGAEANYGYTF
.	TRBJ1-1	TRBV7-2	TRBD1	TGTGCCAGCAGCTTAGACAGGGGTGCCACTGAAGCTTTCTTT	CASSLDRGATEAFF